A selection of T cell receptor beta chains follows, all from one sample in a study of blood T cells in healthy people across ages. TCRdb fed the 5' RACE reads into MiXCR, producing one record per CDR3 protein. The sample has over 1,500,000 distinct CDR3 sequences; about 49% are singletons. What was sequenced was blood. The source is a woman between 40 and 50 years old in good health. Both conserved end residues are part of each CDR3. The order of the fields is CDR3 length, clone size, D gene, V gene, J gene, CDR3 protein, CDR3 DNA. The D gene is left open where the match is weak. Size tells how often a clone was seen (once, few, many) or the class of an expanded clone, and some rows leave it out.

cdr3_length: 16
clone_size: many
d_call: TRBD2
v_call: TRBV13
j_call: TRBJ2-1
cdr3_aa: CASTIAGDSSYNEQFF
cdr3_nt: TGTGCCAGCACCATAGCGGGGGACAGCTCCTACAATGAGCAGTTCTTC

cdr3_length: 18
clone_size: few
d_call: TRBD1
v_call: TRBV4-1
j_call: TRBJ1-2
cdr3_aa: CASSQDSTGGLANYGYTF
cdr3_nt: TGCGCCAGCAGCCAAGATTCGACAGGGGGTTTAGCTAACTATGGCTACACCTTC

cdr3_length: 13
clone_size: .
d_call: .
v_call: TRBV15
j_call: TRBJ2-1
cdr3_aa: CATSRERGSEQFF
cdr3_nt: TGTGCCACCAGTAGGGAGCGAGGCAGTGAGCAGTTCTTC

cdr3_length: 16
clone_size: few
d_call: TRBD1
v_call: TRBV20-1
j_call: TRBJ1-6
cdr3_aa: CSARGDRSSYNSPLHF
cdr3_nt: TGCAGTGCTAGGGGGGACAGGAGCTCCTATAATTCACCCCTCCACTTT

cdr3_length: 17
clone_size: .
d_call: .
v_call: TRBV14
j_call: TRBJ2-3
cdr3_aa: CASSHLWGTKVQDMQYF
cdr3_nt: TGTGCCAGCAGCCACCTATGGGGCACAAAGGTGCAAGATATGCAGTATTTT

cdr3_length: 11
clone_size: few
d_call: .
v_call: TRBV6-5
j_call: TRBJ2-4
cdr3_aa: CASTGTYKQYF
cdr3_nt: TGTGCCAGCACGGGGACCTACAAGCAGTACTTC

cdr3_length: 16
clone_size: once
d_call: TRBD1
v_call: TRBV9
j_call: TRBJ2-3
cdr3_aa: CASSVLTGVVTDTQYF
cdr3_nt: TGTGCCAGCAGCGTATTGACAGGGGTCGTCACAGATACGCAGTATTTT

cdr3_length: 16
clone_size: .
d_call: .
v_call: TRBV5-6
j_call: TRBJ1-6
cdr3_aa: CASSLGRTLYNSPLHF
cdr3_nt: TGTGCCAGCAGCTTGGGGCGAACACTCTATAATTCACCCCTCCACTTT

cdr3_length: 17
clone_size: once
d_call: .
v_call: TRBV7-9
j_call: TRBJ1-1
cdr3_aa: CASSPVKGEYENTEAFF
cdr3_nt: TGTGCCAGCAGCCCCGTGAAGGGGGAATATGAAAACACTGAAGCTTTCTTT

cdr3_length: 13
clone_size: .
d_call: .
v_call: TRBV7-6
j_call: TRBJ2-7
cdr3_aa: CASSFIRDYEQYF
cdr3_nt: TGTGCCAGCAGCTTCATCCGGGACTACGAGCAGTACTTC

cdr3_length: 13
clone_size: .
d_call: TRBD1
v_call: TRBV6-1
j_call: TRBJ2-7
cdr3_aa: CASKGQITYEQYF
cdr3_nt: TGTGCCAGCAAGGGACAGATCACCTACGAGCAGTACTTC

cdr3_length: 15
clone_size: .
d_call: .
v_call: TRBV28
j_call: TRBJ2-7
cdr3_aa: CASFPIGQEGYEQYF
cdr3_nt: TGTGCCAGCTTTCCAATTGGACAGGAGGGCTACGAGCAGTACTTC

cdr3_length: 14
clone_size: few
d_call: .
v_call: TRBV6-1
j_call: TRBJ2-3
cdr3_aa: CASSDGLLTDTQYF
cdr3_nt: TGTGCCAGCAGCGACGGTTTGCTTACAGATACGCAGTATTTT

cdr3_length: 15
clone_size: .
d_call: .
v_call: TRBV28
j_call: TRBJ2-4
cdr3_aa: CASSYPGGAKNIQYF
cdr3_nt: TGTGCCAGCAGTTATCCTGGGGGAGCCAAAAACATTCAGTACTTC

cdr3_length: 14
clone_size: few
d_call: .
v_call: TRBV6-2/TRBV6-3
j_call: TRBJ2-4
cdr3_aa: CASRSDRAKNIQYF
cdr3_nt: TGTGCCAGCAGATCGGACAGAGCCAAAAACATTCAGTACTTC

cdr3_length: 18
clone_size: .
d_call: TRBD1
v_call: TRBV27
j_call: TRBJ2-3
cdr3_aa: CASSLSPTGGSSTDTQYF
cdr3_nt: TGTGCCAGCAGTTTATCCCCCACAGGGGGGTCTAGCACAGATACGCAGTATTTT

cdr3_length: 16
clone_size: .
d_call: .
v_call: TRBV6-6
j_call: TRBJ1-2
cdr3_aa: CASSYSESGLLEGYTF
cdr3_nt: TGTGCCAGCAGTTACTCGGAGTCAGGGCTCCTAGAAGGCTACACCTTC

cdr3_length: 16
clone_size: .
d_call: TRBD2
v_call: TRBV27
j_call: TRBJ2-1
cdr3_aa: CASSLYQRGRDNEQFF
cdr3_nt: TGTGCCAGCAGTTTATATCAACGGGGGAGGGACAATGAGCAGTTCTTC

cdr3_length: 14
clone_size: .
d_call: .
v_call: TRBV7-3
j_call: TRBJ2-1
cdr3_aa: CASSAGKGYNEQFF
cdr3_nt: TGTGCCAGCAGCGCCGGGAAGGGGTACAATGAGCAGTTCTTC

cdr3_length: 18
clone_size: few
d_call: TRBD2
v_call: TRBV20-1
j_call: TRBJ2-3
cdr3_aa: CSARVWLLAGDGTDTQYF
cdr3_nt: TGCAGTGCTAGAGTATGGCTACTAGCGGGGGATGGCACGGATACGCAGTATTTT

cdr3_length: 14
clone_size: .
d_call: .
v_call: TRBV29-1
j_call: TRBJ2-7
cdr3_aa: CSVAQGIAYNEQYF
cdr3_nt: TGCAGCGTTGCGCAGGGGATAGCCTACAATGAGCAGTACTTC

cdr3_length: 16
clone_size: .
d_call: .
v_call: TRBV6-5
j_call: TRBJ2-1
cdr3_aa: CASSSDMLGRRDEQFF
cdr3_nt: TGTGCCAGCAGTTCCGACATGCTTGGACGGAGGGATGAGCAGTTCTTC

cdr3_length: 12
clone_size: .
d_call: .
v_call: TRBV20-1
j_call: TRBJ1-2
cdr3_aa: CSALSGGDGYTF
cdr3_nt: TGCAGTGCTCTAAGCGGGGGGGATGGCTACACCTTC

cdr3_length: 14
clone_size: .
d_call: .
v_call: TRBV6-2/TRBV6-3
j_call: TRBJ2-4
cdr3_aa: CASTSGLAKNIQYF
cdr3_nt: TGTGCCAGCACAAGCGGGCTAGCCAAAAACATTCAGTACTTC

cdr3_length: 15
clone_size: .
d_call: .
v_call: TRBV6-5
j_call: TRBJ2-5
cdr3_aa: CASSNGGRPQETQYF
cdr3_nt: TGTGCCAGCAGTAATGGGGGGCGACCCCAAGAGACCCAGTACTTC

cdr3_length: 15
clone_size: .
d_call: TRBD1
v_call: TRBV19
j_call: TRBJ2-6
cdr3_aa: CASSWTGFQANVLTF
cdr3_nt: TGTGCCAGTAGTTGGACAGGGTTTCAGGCCAACGTCCTGACTTTC

cdr3_length: 15
clone_size: few
d_call: .
v_call: TRBV12-3/TRBV12-4
j_call: TRBJ2-5
cdr3_aa: CASSPQPGLQETQYF
cdr3_nt: TGTGCCAGCAGTCCCCAACCGGGGCTCCAAGAGACCCAGTACTTC

cdr3_length: 15
clone_size: few
d_call: .
v_call: TRBV28
j_call: TRBJ2-3
cdr3_aa: CASSPPGQFTDTQYF
cdr3_nt: TGTGCCAGCAGTCCCCCCGGACAGTTCACAGATACGCAGTATTTT

cdr3_length: 16
clone_size: .
d_call: .
v_call: TRBV12-3/TRBV12-4
j_call: TRBJ2-4
cdr3_aa: CASSLQGLKAKNIQYF
cdr3_nt: TGTGCCAGCAGTCTACAGGGTCTTAAAGCCAAAAACATTCAGTACTTC

cdr3_length: 14
clone_size: once
d_call: TRBD1
v_call: TRBV7-9
j_call: TRBJ1-1
cdr3_aa: CASRRTGMNTEAFF
cdr3_nt: TGTGCCAGCAGAAGGACAGGGATGAACACTGAAGCTTTCTTT

cdr3_length: 15
clone_size: .
d_call: TRBD2
v_call: TRBV27
j_call: TRBJ2-1
cdr3_aa: CASSAGVVRYNEQFF
cdr3_nt: TGTGCCAGCAGTGCGGGGGTGGTGCGGTACAATGAGCAGTTCTTC

cdr3_length: 12
clone_size: few
d_call: .
v_call: TRBV29-1
j_call: TRBJ2-1
cdr3_aa: CSVEVGGNEQFF
cdr3_nt: TGCAGCGTTGAAGTAGGGGGCAATGAGCAGTTCTTC

cdr3_length: 16
clone_size: few
d_call: .
v_call: TRBV24-1
j_call: TRBJ2-5
cdr3_aa: CATSDPLAAKQETQYF
cdr3_nt: TGTGCCACCAGTGATCCCCTGGCAGCGAAGCAAGAGACCCAGTACTTC

cdr3_length: 16
clone_size: .
d_call: TRBD1
v_call: TRBV6-5
j_call: TRBJ1-1
cdr3_aa: CASSRDRVTLNTEAFF
cdr3_nt: TGTGCCAGCAGTCGGGACAGGGTCACCCTGAACACTGAAGCTTTCTTT

cdr3_length: 15
clone_size: .
d_call: TRBD1
v_call: TRBV7-9
j_call: TRBJ2-7
cdr3_aa: CASSSEGAFSYEQYF
cdr3_nt: TGTGCCAGCAGCTCTGAGGGGGCCTTCTCCTACGAGCAGTACTTC

cdr3_length: 15
clone_size: .
d_call: .
v_call: TRBV15
j_call: TRBJ2-1
cdr3_aa: CATSRGRGNHNEQFF
cdr3_nt: TGTGCCACCAGCCGGGGGAGGGGGAACCACAATGAGCAGTTCTTC

cdr3_length: 15
clone_size: few
d_call: .
v_call: TRBV6-2/TRBV6-3
j_call: TRBJ2-1
cdr3_aa: CASSYLTLSYNEQFF
cdr3_nt: TGTGCCAGCAGTTACCTGACTCTCTCCTACAATGAGCAGTTCTTC

cdr3_length: 15
clone_size: few
d_call: .
v_call: TRBV3-1
j_call: TRBJ2-4
cdr3_aa: CASSLGGLPKNIQYF
cdr3_nt: TGTGCCAGCAGCCTCGGGGGGCTCCCCAAAAACATTCAGTACTTC

cdr3_length: 16
clone_size: .
d_call: .
v_call: TRBV3-1
j_call: TRBJ2-6
cdr3_aa: CASSQQVVPGANVLTF
cdr3_nt: TGTGCCAGCAGCCAACAGGTCGTCCCTGGGGCCAACGTCCTGACTTTC

cdr3_length: 13
clone_size: many
d_call: .
v_call: TRBV4-2
j_call: TRBJ1-1
cdr3_aa: CASSQERDTEAFF
cdr3_nt: TGTGCCAGCAGCCAAGAGAGGGACACTGAAGCTTTCTTT

cdr3_length: 17
clone_size: .
d_call: TRBD1
v_call: TRBV20-1
j_call: TRBJ1-2
cdr3_aa: CSARDRYTGQGLYGYTF
cdr3_nt: TGCAGTGCTAGAGATAGGTACACAGGACAGGGCCTCTATGGCTACACCTTC

cdr3_length: 12
clone_size: .
d_call: .
v_call: TRBV20-1
j_call: TRBJ2-5
cdr3_aa: CRATTRQETQYF
cdr3_nt: TGCAGGGCAACGACACGCCAAGAGACCCAGTACTTC

cdr3_length: 13
clone_size: .
d_call: .
v_call: TRBV28
j_call: TRBJ1-1
cdr3_aa: CASSPQGQTEAFF
cdr3_nt: TGTGCCAGCAGTCCCCAAGGACAGACTGAAGCTTTCTTT

cdr3_length: 17
clone_size: .
d_call: .
v_call: TRBV14
j_call: TRBJ2-7
cdr3_aa: CASSQRTGQHHPYEQYF
cdr3_nt: TGTGCCAGCAGCCAGAGGACCGGACAGCATCATCCCTACGAGCAGTACTTC

cdr3_length: 14
clone_size: .
d_call: .
v_call: TRBV27
j_call: TRBJ2-7
cdr3_aa: CASSFAREGGEQYF
cdr3_nt: TGTGCCAGCAGTTTCGCCCGGGAAGGCGGCGAGCAGTACTTC

cdr3_length: 15
clone_size: .
d_call: TRBD2
v_call: TRBV20-1
j_call: TRBJ2-5
cdr3_aa: CSARDRLAGAATQYF
cdr3_nt: TGCAGTGCTAGAGATCGACTAGCGGGGGCCGCCACCCAGTACTTC

cdr3_length: 13
clone_size: few
d_call: .
v_call: TRBV5-1
j_call: TRBJ2-7
cdr3_aa: CASGAPPSYEQYF
cdr3_nt: TGCGCCAGCGGGGCTCCCCCTAGCTACGAGCAGTACTTC

cdr3_length: 13
clone_size: few
d_call: .
v_call: TRBV4-3
j_call: TRBJ2-7
cdr3_aa: CASSQTTAYEQYF
cdr3_nt: TGCGCCAGCAGCCAAACTACAGCCTACGAGCAGTACTTC

cdr3_length: 16
clone_size: .
d_call: TRBD1
v_call: TRBV18
j_call: TRBJ1-4
cdr3_aa: CASSPPGTAQNEKLFF
cdr3_nt: TGTGCCAGCTCACCACCCGGGACAGCCCAAAATGAAAAACTGTTTTTT

cdr3_length: 15
clone_size: .
d_call: TRBD2
v_call: TRBV6-2/TRBV6-3
j_call: TRBJ2-1
cdr3_aa: CATRSTSGAYNEQFF
cdr3_nt: TGTGCCACCCGTAGCACTAGCGGGGCCTACAATGAGCAGTTCTTC

cdr3_length: 17
clone_size: .
d_call: TRBD2
v_call: TRBV11-2
j_call: TRBJ2-1
cdr3_aa: CASSFRTSGVNGDEQFF
cdr3_nt: TGTGCCAGCAGCTTTCGGACTAGCGGGGTCAACGGGGATGAGCAGTTCTTC

cdr3_length: 15
clone_size: few
d_call: TRBD2
v_call: TRBV2
j_call: TRBJ2-1
cdr3_aa: CASRSGTSGLREQFF
cdr3_nt: TGTGCCAGCAGATCCGGGACTAGCGGGCTCCGGGAGCAGTTCTTC

cdr3_length: 12
clone_size: .
d_call: .
v_call: TRBV10-2
j_call: TRBJ2-1
cdr3_aa: CASSRDAGTQFF
cdr3_nt: TGCGCCAGCAGCCGGGACGCCGGGACCCAGTTCTTC

cdr3_length: 15
clone_size: few
d_call: .
v_call: TRBV7-9
j_call: TRBJ2-1
cdr3_aa: CASSPRDRSYNEQFF
cdr3_nt: TGTGCCAGCAGCCCAAGGGATCGATCTTACAATGAGCAGTTCTTC

cdr3_length: 14
clone_size: few
d_call: TRBD1
v_call: TRBV6-5
j_call: TRBJ2-7
cdr3_aa: CASSYQTGPYEQYF
cdr3_nt: TGTGCCAGCAGTTACCAGACAGGGCCCTACGAGCAGTACTTC

cdr3_length: 15
clone_size: .
d_call: .
v_call: TRBV28
j_call: TRBJ2-1
cdr3_aa: CASSRGTGLWDEQFF
cdr3_nt: TGTGCCAGCAGCCGGGGGACGGGCCTTTGGGATGAGCAGTTCTTC

cdr3_length: 15
clone_size: .
d_call: TRBD2
v_call: TRBV9
j_call: TRBJ2-5
cdr3_aa: CASSVRGGIYNEQYF
cdr3_nt: TGTGCCAGCAGCGTACGGGGGGGAATCTACAATGAGCAGTACTTC